This TCR beta chain comes out of a study of PD-L1 blockade in urothelial cancer. Repertoires were generated with immunoSEQ multiplex PCR, while TCRdb's copy carries only in-frame clones and drops some. The top ten clones hold roughly an eighth of a sample with 70,000 to 90,000 clones, about 84% of them seen once. The time point was: pretreatment peripheral blood. CDR1 is SGHTA, CDR2 FQGNSA, per germline. The CDR3 is 14 residues long. V was clipped by 1 base and J by 12 bases; unmatched bases: 6. This receptor was identified in a man aged 55 to 70 with urothelial cancer. This chain uses TRBV7-2 with TRBJ2-1, with 10 bases identical to TRBD2. The input for sequencing was PBMCs, taken around atezolizumab (anti-PD-L1) treatment. This CDR3 is CASSLGGSGRGQFF. The CDR3 nucleotides are TGTGCCAGCAGCTTAGGGGGGAGCGGGAGGGGGCAGTTCTTC. The complete variable domain, with remaining parts taken from reference TRBV7-2 and TRBJ2-1, reads GAGVSQSPSNKVTEKGKDVELRCDPISGHTALYWYRQSLGQGLEFLIYFQGNSAPDKSGLPSDRFSAERTGGSVSTLTIQRTQQEDSAVYLCASSLGGSGRGQFFGPGTRLTVL.